This is a list of T cell receptor beta chains from one sample in a study of siplizumab effects on memory and regulatory T cells. TCRdb keeps only in-frame clones here, not all; method: immunoSEQ multiplex PCR. Among 100,000 to 120,000 clones listed, 80% to 95% were seen once. The sequenced sample consisted of CD4+ T cells sorted from blood. Every receptor here comes from a human donor in good health. The CDR3 runs from the conserved cysteine through the conserved F or W. The D gene is left open where the match is weak.

TRBV6-4,TRBJ1-2,.,CASSDAATGTYTF
TRBV29-1,TRBJ2-1,TRBD1,CSAGDSYNEQFF
TRBV6-5,TRBJ2-7,.,CASRGGNRHYEQYF
TRBV4-1,TRBJ1-1,.,CASSLSSTGTMSFGGEAFF
TRBV5-1,TRBJ1-3,.,CASSSDTGSTIYF
TRBV6-5,TRBJ2-3,.,CASSYGWGSAGDTQYF
TRBV6-5,TRBJ1-1,.,CASSYNYGNTEAFF
TRBV14,TRBJ2-1,.,CASSARISYNEQFF
TRBV2,TRBJ2-7,.,CASNQPRTVSYEQYF
TRBV5-1,TRBJ1-1,.,CASSPYAGNTEAFF
TRBV5-1,TRBJ2-7,TRBD1,CASSLAQGEGVQYF
TRBV7-2,TRBJ2-7,.,CASSPRTDSYEQYF
TRBV19,TRBJ2-4,.,CASSLTRVNIQYF
TRBV5-6,TRBJ2-1,TRBD2,CASSLAVAGVNEQFF
TRBV10-3,TRBJ2-7,.,CAISESEVGSYEQYF
TRBV5-1,TRBJ1-5,.,CASSLGAPGDQPQHF
TRBV25-1,TRBJ2-7,.,CASSEFHGPYEQYF
TRBV7-2,TRBJ1-1,.,CASSLRQENTEAFF
TRBV10-2,TRBJ1-2,.,CASSDAWGSRIDGYTF
TRBV6-1,TRBJ1-5,.,CASSLGAGNQPQHF
TRBV6-5,TRBJ1-2,.,CASSYSRGVRGYTF
TRBV30,TRBJ2-1,TRBD1,CAHAGGGNEQFF
TRBV9,TRBJ1-1,.,CASSDRGNTEAFF
TRBV7-2,TRBJ2-5,.,CASSRQGGETQYF
TRBV7-9,TRBJ1-1,.,CASSLEEGVAFF
TRBV6-6,TRBJ1-6,.,CASSPLSSSYNSPLHF
TRBV4-1,TRBJ1-5,.,CASSQDFIYSNQPQHF
TRBV6-5,TRBJ1-2,.,CASSYAADPNYGYTF
TRBV5-1,TRBJ2-3,TRBD2,CASSSQTSVDIRREYF
TRBV18,TRBJ2-1,TRBD2,CASSLNSARGGSLNEQFF
TRBV10-1,TRBJ2-2,.,CASSESARPGELFF
TRBV4-1,TRBJ2-4,.,CASSPFVEAKNIQYF
TRBV28,TRBJ2-1,TRBD2,CASSSAGTSGVNEQFF
TRBV15,TRBJ2-7,.,CATSGGSGTSYEQYF
TRBV9,TRBJ1-2,TRBD1,CASSAMTGMGGYTF
TRBV10-1,TRBJ2-7,TRBD1,CASSERTGRNSDEQYF
TRBV5-4,TRBJ2-5,TRBD2,CASSLEAGGSATQYF
TRBV2,TRBJ2-1,.,CASSVGAGRVGEQFF
TRBV6-6,TRBJ2-7,.,CASSYGRLSMGEQYF
TRBV7-9,TRBJ1-4,TRBD1,CASSLGQLFATNEKLFF
TRBV6-5,TRBJ2-7,.,CASRRTKEGYEQYF
TRBV16,TRBJ1-6,TRBD1,CASSQWGTEGYNSPLHF
TRBV7-3,TRBJ2-7,TRBD2,CASSLTRGTGGTYEQYF
TRBV19,TRBJ2-6,.,CASVRSYSGANVLTF